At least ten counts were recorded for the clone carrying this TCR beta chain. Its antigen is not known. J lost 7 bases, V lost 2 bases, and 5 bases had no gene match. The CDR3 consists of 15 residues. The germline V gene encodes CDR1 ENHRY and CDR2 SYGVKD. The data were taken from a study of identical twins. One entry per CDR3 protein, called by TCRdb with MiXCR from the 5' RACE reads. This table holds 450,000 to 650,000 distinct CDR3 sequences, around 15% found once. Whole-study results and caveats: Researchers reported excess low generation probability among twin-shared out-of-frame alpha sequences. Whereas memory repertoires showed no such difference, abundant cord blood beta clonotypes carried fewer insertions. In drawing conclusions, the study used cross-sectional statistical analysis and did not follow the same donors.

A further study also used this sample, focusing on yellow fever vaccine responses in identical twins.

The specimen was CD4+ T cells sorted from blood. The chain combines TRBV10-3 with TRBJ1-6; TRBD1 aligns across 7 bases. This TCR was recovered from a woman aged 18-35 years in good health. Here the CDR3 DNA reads TGTGCCATCAGTGAGACGGGACAGCCAAATTCACCCCTCCACTTT. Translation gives CAISETGQPNSPLHF.